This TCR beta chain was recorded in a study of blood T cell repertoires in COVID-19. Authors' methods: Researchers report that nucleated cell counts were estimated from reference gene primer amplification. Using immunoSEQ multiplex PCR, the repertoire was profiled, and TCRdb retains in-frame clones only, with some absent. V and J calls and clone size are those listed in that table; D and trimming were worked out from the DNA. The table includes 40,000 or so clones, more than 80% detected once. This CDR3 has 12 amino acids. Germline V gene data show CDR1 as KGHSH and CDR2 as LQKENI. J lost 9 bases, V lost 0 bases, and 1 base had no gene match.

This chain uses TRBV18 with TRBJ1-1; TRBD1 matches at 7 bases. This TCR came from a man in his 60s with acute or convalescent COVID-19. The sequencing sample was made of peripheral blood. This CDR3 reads CASSPPTGKAFF. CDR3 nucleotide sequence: TGTGCCAGCTCACCACCGACAGGGAAAGCTTTCTTT.